The clone carrying this T cell receptor beta chain has only one observation. Its antigen is unknown. Germline V gives CDR1 SGHDT, CDR2 YYEEEE. The CDR3 is made up of 14 amino acids. V dropped 3 bases and J dropped 7 bases, with 16 bases sitting between them. RNA was extracted with the RNeasy kit, and a quantity of roughly 0.5 to 1 ug was reverse transcribed using random hexamers. Amplification of TCR beta CDR3 was carried out by immunoSEQ multiplex PCR, which covered 54 Vbeta and 13 Jbeta segments. TCRdb re-called the immunoSEQ multiplex PCR reads with MiXCR, one entry per CDR3 protein. This sample has some 150,000 distinct CDR3 sequences, with more than 90% found just once. This sample is part of a study of CD8 T cells in Susac syndrome. Whole-study findings and limits: The CD4+ T cell repertoires of Susac syndrome were found to show no clonal expansion.

CD8+ and CD4+ T cells circulating in blood were sequenced for TCR beta. TEMRA cells underwent FACS enrichment and CD8+ and CD4+ T cells underwent negative isolation. The chain employs TRBV5-6 and TRBJ2-5; perhaps TRBD2 as D (6 bases). Material for sequencing was CD4+ T cells from PBMCs. This receptor was identified in a human donor with Susac syndrome. CDR3 residues: CASSSPRDWWTQYF. DNA of the CDR3: TGTGCCAGCAGCTCCCCAAGGGACTGGTGGACCCAGTACTTC. Looking up the rest from reference TRBV5-6 and TRBJ2-5 gives the full variable domain: DAGVTQSPTHLIKTRGQQVTLRCSPKSGHDTVSWYQQALGQGPQFIFQYYEEEERQRGNFPDRFSGHQFPNYSSELNVNALLLGDSALYLCASSSPRDWWTQYFGPGTRLLVL.